The clone carrying this T cell receptor (beta chain) is a singleton in its sample. Its antigen remains unidentified. The sample originates from a study of cytomegalovirus exposure and HLA in healthy donors. Study-wide findings and caveats: Another analysis was done later, and it associated roughly 15,000 TCR beta sequences with HLA alleles at 0.05 false discovery rate. The investigators catalogued under 200 TCR beta chains as cytomegalovirus-associated.

This CDR3 is 14 amino acids long. Germline V CDR1 and CDR2: SNHLY, FYNNEI. V was clipped by 2 bases and J by 3 bases; unmatched bases: 2. PCR was performed using 60 Vbeta and 13 Jbeta primers. Repertoires were generated with immunoSEQ multiplex PCR, while TCRdb's copy carries only in-frame clones and drops some. The table has 80,000 to 100,000 clones, 70% to 80% seen once. The rearrangement uses TRBV2 and TRBJ2-7; 9 bases agree with TRBD1. This receptor was identified in a male donor in good health and CMV-seropositive. Sequences were obtained from PBMCs. CDR3 bases: TGTGCCAGCAGTGAAACGGGACAGGGCTACGAGCAGTACTTC. This codes for CASSETGQGYEQYF.